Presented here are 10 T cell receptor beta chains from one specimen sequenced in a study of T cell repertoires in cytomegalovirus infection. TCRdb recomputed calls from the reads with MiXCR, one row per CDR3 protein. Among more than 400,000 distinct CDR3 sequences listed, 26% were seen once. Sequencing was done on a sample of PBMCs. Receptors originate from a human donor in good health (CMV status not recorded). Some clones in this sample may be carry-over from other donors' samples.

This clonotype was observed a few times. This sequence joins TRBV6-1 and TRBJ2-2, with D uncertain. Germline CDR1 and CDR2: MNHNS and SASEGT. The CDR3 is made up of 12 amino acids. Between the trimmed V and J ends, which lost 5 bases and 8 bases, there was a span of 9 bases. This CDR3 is CASSYPLGELFF. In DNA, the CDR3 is TGTGCCAGCAGTTACCCGCTGGGGGAGCTGTTTTTT.

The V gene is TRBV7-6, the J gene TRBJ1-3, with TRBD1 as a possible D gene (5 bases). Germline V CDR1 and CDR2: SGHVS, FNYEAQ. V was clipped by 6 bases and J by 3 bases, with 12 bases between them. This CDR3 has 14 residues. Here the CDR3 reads CASSSDSFGNTIYF. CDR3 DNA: TGTGCCAGCAGTTCCGACAGTTTTGGAAACACCATATATTTT.

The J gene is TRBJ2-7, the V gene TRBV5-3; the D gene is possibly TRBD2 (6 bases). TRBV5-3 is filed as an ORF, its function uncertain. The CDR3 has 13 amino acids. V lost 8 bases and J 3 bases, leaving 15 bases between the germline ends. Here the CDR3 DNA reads TGTGCCAGCAGCCACGGGGGTCGCTACGAGCAGTACTTC. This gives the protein CASSHGGRYEQYF.

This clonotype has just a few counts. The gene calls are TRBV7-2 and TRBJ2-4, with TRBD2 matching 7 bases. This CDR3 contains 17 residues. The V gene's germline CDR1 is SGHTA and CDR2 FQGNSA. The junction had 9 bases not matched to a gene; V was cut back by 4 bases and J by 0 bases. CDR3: CASSSPWAGVAKNIQYF. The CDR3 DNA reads TGTGCCAGCAGCTCCCCTTGGGCGGGAGTAGCCAAAAACATTCAGTACTTC.

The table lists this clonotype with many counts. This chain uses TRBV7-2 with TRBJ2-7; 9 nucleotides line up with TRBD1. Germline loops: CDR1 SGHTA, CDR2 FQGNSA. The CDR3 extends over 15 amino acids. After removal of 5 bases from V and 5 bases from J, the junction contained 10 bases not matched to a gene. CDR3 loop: CASSRQGGYFNEQYF. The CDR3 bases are TGTGCCAGCAGCCGACAGGGGGGATACTTCAACGAGCAGTACTTC.

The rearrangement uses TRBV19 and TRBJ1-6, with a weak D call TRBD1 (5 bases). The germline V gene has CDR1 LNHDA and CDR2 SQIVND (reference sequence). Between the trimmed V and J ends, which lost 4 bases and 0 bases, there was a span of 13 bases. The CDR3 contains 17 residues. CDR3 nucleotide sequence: TGTGCCAGTAGTACACGACAGAACCCCTCCTATAATTCACCCCTCCACTTT. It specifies CASSTRQNPSYNSPLHF.

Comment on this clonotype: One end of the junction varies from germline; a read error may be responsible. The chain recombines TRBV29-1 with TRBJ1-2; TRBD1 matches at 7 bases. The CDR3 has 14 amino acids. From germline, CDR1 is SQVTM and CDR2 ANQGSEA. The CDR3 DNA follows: TGCAGCGGTGAACCTCAGGGGGAAGGCTATGGCTACACCTTC. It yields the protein CSGEPQGEGYGYTF.

The DNA of the CDR3 is TGCAGCGTTAAGGAGCAGTCCTACGAGCAGTACTTC. It encodes CSVKEQSYEQYF. The rearrangement uses TRBV29-1 and TRBJ2-7, with no clear D. CDR1 and CDR2 from the germline V gene are SQVTM and ANQGSEA. There are 12 residues in the CDR3. Trimming left V 5 bases short and J 1 base short, with 9 bases between.

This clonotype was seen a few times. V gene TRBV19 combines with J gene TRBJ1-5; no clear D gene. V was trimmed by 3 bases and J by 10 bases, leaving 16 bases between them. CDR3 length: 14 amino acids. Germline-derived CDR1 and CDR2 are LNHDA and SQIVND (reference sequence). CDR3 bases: TGTGCCAGTAGTATTTCCGACATAAGCCTACCCCAGCATTTT. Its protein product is CASSISDISLPQHF.

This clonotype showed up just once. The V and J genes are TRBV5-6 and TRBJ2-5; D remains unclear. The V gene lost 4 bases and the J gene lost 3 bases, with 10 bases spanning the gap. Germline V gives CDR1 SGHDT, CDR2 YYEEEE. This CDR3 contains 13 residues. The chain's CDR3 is CASSPAREETQYF. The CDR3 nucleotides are TGTGCCAGCAGCCCCGCCCGGGAAGAGACCCAGTACTTC.